This passage covers 15 T cell receptor beta chains from one sample sequenced in a study of T cell responses to AZD1222 COVID-19 vaccine. Libraries were prepared by immunoSEQ multiplex PCR; TCRdb keeps only in-frame clonotypes and omits some of them. The data hold more than 75,000 clones, with about 90% observed a single time. The specimen was peripheral blood, collected 28 days after the second AZD1222 dose. The receptors derive from an adult who received the AZD1222 COVID-19 vaccine.

This clone was seen more than once but under ten times. The chain is built from TRBV4-3 and TRBJ2-1; TRBD2 aligns across 8 bases. Germline V gene data show CDR1 as LGHNA and CDR2 as YSLEER. With V trimmed by 0 bases and J by 8 bases, 15 bases remained unmatched. This CDR3 is built from 18 residues. CDR3 DNA sequence: TGCGCCAGCAGCCAAGACTCTTCCGGGACTAGGATCGCCGATGAGCAGTTCTTC. Translated, it gives CASSQDSSGTRIADEQFF.

This chain joins TRBV6-1 and TRBJ2-1; D gene unclear. This CDR3 region has 13 residues. Trimming cost V 1 base and J 7 bases, with 8 bases left between them. CDR1 is MNHNS and CDR2 is SASEGT in the germline V gene. For the CDR3, the DNA is TGTGCCAGCAGTGAAGTTGGGCGGAATGAGCAGTTCTTC. Translated: CASSEVGRNEQFF.

This chain uses TRBV3-1 (or the pseudogene TRBV3-2) with TRBJ1-1; 8 bases align to TRBD1. Germline V gene sequence: CDR1 LGHDT, CDR2 YNNKEL (reference sequence). The length of the CDR3 is 12 residues. After removal of 3 bases from V and 10 bases from J, the junction contained 4 bases not matched to a gene. The CDR3 bases are TGTGCCAGCAGCCAGACAGGGGAAGGAGCTTTCTTT. Protein product: CASSQTGEGAFF.

The V and J genes are TRBV29-1 and TRBJ1-2, with D perhaps matching TRBD1 (5 bases). Germline V gene data show CDR1 as SQVTM and CDR2 as ANQGSEA. The CDR3 is 14 amino acids. V lost 0 bases and J 2 bases, leaving 10 bases between the germline ends. The CDR3 here is CSVEDRDRNYGYTF. For the CDR3, the DNA is TGCAGCGTTGAAGATCGAGACAGAAACTATGGCTACACCTTC.

This clone was seen at least ten times. CDR3 sequence: CASSDETGGADTQYF. In DNA form, the CDR3 reads TGTGCCAGCAGTGACGAGACAGGGGGCGCAGATACGCAGTATTTT. The chain is built from TRBV6-4 and TRBJ2-3, with 10 bases lining up with TRBD1. The CDR3 is 15 residues long. Germline V lookup: CDR1 MRHNA, CDR2 SNTAGT. With 2 bases clipped from V and 4 bases from J, the junction kept 3 bases outside the gene matches.

The chain joins TRBV11-2 to TRBJ2-3, with a weak D call TRBD2 (5 bases). Per the germline V gene, CDR1 is SGHAT and CDR2 is FQNNGV. The CDR3 runs 15 residues. V shed 2 bases and J shed 0 bases, with 9 bases lying between them. CDR3 bases: TGTGCCAGCAGCTTAAGCGGAAAGAGCACAGATACGCAGTATTTT. The encoded protein is CASSLSGKSTDTQYF.

This chain links TRBV7-2 with TRBJ2-5; 10 bases map to TRBD2. Germline-derived CDR1 and CDR2 are SGHTA and FQGNSA. The CDR3 is 14 amino acids. V shed 5 bases and J 5 bases; nucleotides not matched to a gene: 5. For the CDR3, the DNA is TGTGCCAGCAGCCTTAGCGGGAGGCGTGAGACCCAGTACTTC. This translates into CASSLSGRRETQYF.

This chain uses TRBV3-1 (or the pseudogene TRBV3-2) with TRBJ2-7; D call uncertain. The CDR3 is made up of 13 amino acids. The V end lost 5 bases, the J end lost 5 bases, and 13 bases lay between the germline ends. CDR1 and CDR2 from the germline V gene are LGHDT and YNNKEL (reference sequence). CDR3 nucleotides: TGTGCCAGCAGCATGCGAGGTTTAGACGAGCAGTACTTC. Translating gives CASSMRGLDEQYF.

The chain carries TRBV5-6 and TRBJ2-2; D gene uncertain. The CDR3 runs 16 residues. The germline CDR1 and CDR2 sequences are SGHDT and YYEEEE. Trimming took off 0 bases at V and 2 bases at J, with 11 bases between the two ends. CDR3 bases: TGTGCCAGCAGCTTGGCCCGGACGGTTAACACCGGGGAGCTGTTTTTT. Amino acids: CASSLARTVNTGELFF.

The V gene is TRBV9, the J gene TRBJ2-2, with D unresolved. V was clipped by 0 bases and J by 3 bases, with 3 bases between them. This CDR3 is 13 amino acids long. Germline V gene lookup returns CDR1 SGDLS and CDR2 YYNGEE. CDR3 DNA: TGTGCCAGCAGCGTAGTGTACACCGGGGAGCTGTTTTTT. Its protein product is CASSVVYTGELFF.

This rearrangement joins TRBV28 to TRBJ1-5, with no clear D. Trimming stripped 6 bases from V and 1 base from J, with 13 bases between. The CDR3 extends over 15 amino acids. CDR1 MDHEN and CDR2 SYDVKM come from the germline V gene. CDR3 sequence: CASSKGFSSNQPQHF. The CDR3 nucleotides are TGTGCCAGCAGCAAAGGGTTTTCGAGCAATCAGCCCCAGCATTTT.

The rearrangement links TRBV15 to TRBJ1-1; tentative D call: TRBD1 (5 bases). The CDR3 runs to 15 residues. The V and J ends lost 0 bases and 0 bases respectively, with 8 bases between them. Germline V gene sequence: CDR1 LNHNV, CDR2 YYDKDF (reference sequence). CDR3 DNA sequence: TGTGCCACCAGCAGAGATCTGGGGGTGAACACTGAAGCTTTCTTT. Translated, it gives CATSRDLGVNTEAFF. The entire variable domain, with the rest obtained from reference TRBV15 and TRBJ1-1, is as follows: DAMVIQNPRYQVTQFGKPVTLSCSQTLNHNVMYWYQQKSSQAPKLLFHYYDKDFNNEADTPDNFQSRRPNTSFCFLDIRSPGLGDTAMYLCATSRDLGVNTEAFFGQGTRLTVV.

The V and J genes are TRBV7-6 and TRBJ1-1; 9 bases match TRBD1. The V and J ends lost 2 bases and 6 bases, in that order; junction bases with no gene match: 10. CDR3 size: 16 residues. Germline assignment: CDR1 SGHVS and CDR2 FNYEAQ. The CDR3 DNA follows: TGTGCCAGCAGCTTAAAGACAGGGGGAGAGTGGGCTGAAGCTTTCTTT. Its protein product is CASSLKTGGEWAEAFF.

The V gene is TRBV5-1, the J gene TRBJ1-2; D uncertain. Germline V gives CDR1 SGHRS, CDR2 YFSETQ. V lost 0 bases to trimming and J lost 5 bases, with 11 bases between them. The CDR3 spans 14 residues. The DNA for the CDR3 is TGCGCCAGCAGCTTGGCGGACGGATTTTATGGCTACACCTTC. This gives the protein CASSLADGFYGYTF.

The chain employs TRBV19 and TRBJ2-3, with TRBD2 as a possible D gene (6 bases). V was pared by 3 bases and J by 0 bases, with 10 bases between. Germline loops: CDR1 LNHDA, CDR2 SQIVND (reference sequence). This CDR3 spans 15 amino acids. CDR3 in DNA: TGTGCCAGTAGTATTGCGGGAATCAGCACAGATACGCAGTATTTT. Residues: CASSIAGISTDTQYF.